This TCR beta chain was sequenced during a study of T cells after yellow fever vaccination. The CDR3 extends over 11 amino acids. The V and J ends lost 5 bases and 8 bases, in that order; junction bases with no gene match: 3. TCRdb ran MiXCR on the 5' RACE reads and lists one entry per CDR3 protein. The sample contains around 590,000 distinct CDR3 sequences, about 12% of which appear only once. The V and J genes are TRBV12-3 or TRBV12-4 and TRBJ2-7; 7 bases align to TRBD1. This sample comprised PBMCs, obtained on the day of the yellow fever booster vaccination. The sequence was obtained from a man aged 25 to 45 who received the YFV17D yellow fever vaccine. CDR3 sequence: CASSDRDQQYF. In DNA, the CDR3 is TGTGCCAGCAGTGACAGGGATCAGCAGTACTTC.